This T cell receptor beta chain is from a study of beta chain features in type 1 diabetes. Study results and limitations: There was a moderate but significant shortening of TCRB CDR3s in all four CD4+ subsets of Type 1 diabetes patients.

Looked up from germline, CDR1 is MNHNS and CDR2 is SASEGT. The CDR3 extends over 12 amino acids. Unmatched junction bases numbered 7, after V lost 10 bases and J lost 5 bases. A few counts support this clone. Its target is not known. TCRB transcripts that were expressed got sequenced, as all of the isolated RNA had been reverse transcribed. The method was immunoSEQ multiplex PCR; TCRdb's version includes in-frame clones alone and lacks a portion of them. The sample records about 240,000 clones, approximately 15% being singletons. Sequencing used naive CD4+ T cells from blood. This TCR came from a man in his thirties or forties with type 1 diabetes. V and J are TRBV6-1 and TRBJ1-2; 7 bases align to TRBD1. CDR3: CATSTGLYGYTF. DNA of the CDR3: TGTGCCACATCGACAGGGCTTTATGGCTACACCTTC.